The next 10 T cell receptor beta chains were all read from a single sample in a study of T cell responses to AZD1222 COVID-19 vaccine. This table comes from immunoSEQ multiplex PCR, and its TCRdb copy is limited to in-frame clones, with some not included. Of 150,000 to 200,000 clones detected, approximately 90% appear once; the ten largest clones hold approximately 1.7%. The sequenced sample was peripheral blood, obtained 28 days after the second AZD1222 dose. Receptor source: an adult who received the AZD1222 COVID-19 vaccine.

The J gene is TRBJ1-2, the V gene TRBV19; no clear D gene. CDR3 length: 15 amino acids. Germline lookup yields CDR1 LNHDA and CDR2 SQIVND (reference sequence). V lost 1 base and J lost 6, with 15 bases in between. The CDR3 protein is CASSIVSAGRDGYTF. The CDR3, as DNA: TGTGCCAGTAGTATAGTATCGGCGGGTCGGGATGGCTACACCTTC. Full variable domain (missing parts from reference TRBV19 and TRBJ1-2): DGGITQSPKYLFRKEGQNVTLSCEQNLNHDAMYWYRQDPGQGLRLIYYSQIVNDFQKGDIAEGYSVSREKKESFPLTVTSAQKNPTAFYLCASSIVSAGRDGYTFGSGTRLTVV.

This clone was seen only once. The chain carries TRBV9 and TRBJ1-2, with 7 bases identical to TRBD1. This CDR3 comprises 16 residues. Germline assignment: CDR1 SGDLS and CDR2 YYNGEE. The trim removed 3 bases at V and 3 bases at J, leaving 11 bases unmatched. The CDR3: CASSAVITGTDYGYTF. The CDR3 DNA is TGTGCCAGCAGCGCGGTAATCACCGGGACAGACTATGGCTACACCTTC.

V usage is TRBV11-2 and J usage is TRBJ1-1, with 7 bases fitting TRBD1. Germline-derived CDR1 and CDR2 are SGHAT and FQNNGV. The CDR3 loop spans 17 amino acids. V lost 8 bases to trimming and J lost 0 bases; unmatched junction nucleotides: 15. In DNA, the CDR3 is TGTGCCAGCTGCCAGGGGGGTACCAGAACCATGAACACTGAAGCTTTCTTT. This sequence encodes CASCQGGTRTMNTEAFF.

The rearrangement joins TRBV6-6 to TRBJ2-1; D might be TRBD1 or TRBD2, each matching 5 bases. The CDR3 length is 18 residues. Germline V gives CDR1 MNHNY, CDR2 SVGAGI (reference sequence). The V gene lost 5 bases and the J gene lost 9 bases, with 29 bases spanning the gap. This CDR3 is CASSLERGGRVVTFEQFF. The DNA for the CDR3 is TGTGCCAGCAGTCTAGAGAGGGGTGGACGGGTTGTGACATTTGAGCAGTTCTTC.

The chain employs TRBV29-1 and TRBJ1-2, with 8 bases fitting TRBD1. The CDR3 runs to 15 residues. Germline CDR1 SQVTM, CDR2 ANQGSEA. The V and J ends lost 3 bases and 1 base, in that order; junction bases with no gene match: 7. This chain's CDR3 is CSVDTGQAGNYGYTF. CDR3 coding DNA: TGCAGCGTTGATACGGGACAGGCTGGTAACTATGGCTACACCTTC.

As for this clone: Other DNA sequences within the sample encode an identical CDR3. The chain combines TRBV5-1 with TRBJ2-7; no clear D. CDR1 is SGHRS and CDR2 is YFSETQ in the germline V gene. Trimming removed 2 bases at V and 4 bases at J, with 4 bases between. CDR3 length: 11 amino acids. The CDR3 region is CASSLGYEQYF. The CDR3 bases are TGCGCCAGCAGCTTAGGGTACGAGCAGTACTTC.

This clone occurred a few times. As DNA, the CDR3 is TGTGCCAGCAGCTTGCGCAGAACTGGAAACACCATATATTTT. Translated: CASSLRRTGNTIYF. The chain links TRBV7-9 to TRBJ1-3; D gene uncertain. The CDR3 is 14 residues long. Germline assignment: CDR1 SEHNR and CDR2 FQNEAQ (reference sequence). Trimming took off 3 bases at V and 2 bases at J, with 8 bases between the two ends.

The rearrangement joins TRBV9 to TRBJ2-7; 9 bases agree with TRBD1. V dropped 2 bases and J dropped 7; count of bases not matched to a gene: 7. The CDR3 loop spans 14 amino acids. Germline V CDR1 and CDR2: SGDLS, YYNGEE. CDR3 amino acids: CASSVGTGLTEQYF. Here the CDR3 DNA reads TGTGCCAGCAGCGTCGGGACAGGGTTGACGGAGCAGTACTTC.

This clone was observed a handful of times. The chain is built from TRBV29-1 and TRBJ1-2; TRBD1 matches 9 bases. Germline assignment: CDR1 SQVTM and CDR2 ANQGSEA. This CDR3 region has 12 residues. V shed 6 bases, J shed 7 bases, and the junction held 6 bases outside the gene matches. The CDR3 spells CSVVTGGSGYTF. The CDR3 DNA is TGCAGCGTCGTGACAGGGGGGTCTGGCTACACCTTC.

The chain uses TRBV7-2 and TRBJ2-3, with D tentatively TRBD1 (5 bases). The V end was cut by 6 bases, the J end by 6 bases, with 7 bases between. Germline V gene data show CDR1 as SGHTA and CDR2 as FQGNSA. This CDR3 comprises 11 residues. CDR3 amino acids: CASRSGDTQYF. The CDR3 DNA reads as TGTGCCAGCAGGTCAGGGGATACGCAGTATTTT.